This T cell receptor beta chain emerged from a study of T cells in Graves' hyperthyroidism and ophthalmopathy. The wider study: The initial diagnosis was the point when peripheral blood was collected, ahead of any treatment. Study outcomes and limitations: Ophthalmopathy and stable hyperthyroidism were told apart by a 13 V-J model.

RNA transcripts provided the source from which TCR beta CDR3 regions were amplified. HTBI primers were the set used in a first-round RT-PCR of the TCR CDR3. TCRdb called the multiplex PCR reads again in MiXCR, with one record for every CDR3 protein. In the table there are around 570,000 distinct CDR3 sequences, 15% to 20% of which are singletons. Uncontrolled infection, other autoimmune disease, pregnancy and lactation each barred patients from inclusion. In its sample, this clonotype was seen a few times. Its specificity is not known. The source material was blood. The sequence derives from a man aged 35-49 years with Graves' ophthalmopathy.

DNA for the CDR3: TGTGCCAGCAGCCGTACGGGGGGGTTCAATGAGCAGTTCTTC. Its protein is CASSRTGGFNEQFF. The gene calls are TRBV7-9 and TRBJ2-1; 8 positions agree with TRBD2. The CDR3 spans 14 residues. J gave up 6 bases and V 5 bases, and 6 bases lay outside the gene matches. The germline CDR1 and CDR2 sequences are SEHNR and FQNEAQ (reference sequence).